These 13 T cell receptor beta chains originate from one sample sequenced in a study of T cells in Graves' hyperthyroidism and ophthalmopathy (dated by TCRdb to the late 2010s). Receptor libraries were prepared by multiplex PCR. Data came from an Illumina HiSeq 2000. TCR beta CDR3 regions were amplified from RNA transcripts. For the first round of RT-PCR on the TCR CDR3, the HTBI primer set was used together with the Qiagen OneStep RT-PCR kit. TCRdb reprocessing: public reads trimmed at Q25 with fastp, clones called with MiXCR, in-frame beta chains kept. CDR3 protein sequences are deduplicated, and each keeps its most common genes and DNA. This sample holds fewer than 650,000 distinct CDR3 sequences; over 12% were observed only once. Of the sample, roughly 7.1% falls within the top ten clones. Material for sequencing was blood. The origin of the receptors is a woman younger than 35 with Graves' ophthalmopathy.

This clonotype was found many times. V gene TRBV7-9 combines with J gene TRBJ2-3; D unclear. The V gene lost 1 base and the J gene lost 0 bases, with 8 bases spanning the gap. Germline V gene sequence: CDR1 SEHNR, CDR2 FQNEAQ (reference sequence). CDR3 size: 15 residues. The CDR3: CASSLGIGSTDTQYF. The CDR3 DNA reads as TGTGCCAGCAGCTTAGGAATAGGTAGCACAGATACGCAGTATTTT.

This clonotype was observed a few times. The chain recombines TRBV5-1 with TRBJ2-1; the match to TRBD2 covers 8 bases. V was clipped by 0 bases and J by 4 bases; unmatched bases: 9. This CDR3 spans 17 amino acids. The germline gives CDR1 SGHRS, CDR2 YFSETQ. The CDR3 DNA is TGCGCCAGCAGCTTGGCGCTCACGGCGGGAGGTTACAATGAGCAGTTCTTC. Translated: CASSLALTAGGYNEQFF. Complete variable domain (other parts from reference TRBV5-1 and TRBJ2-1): KAGVTQTPRYLIKTRGQQVTLSCSPISGHRSVSWYQQTPGQGLQFLFEYFSETQRNKGNFPGRFSGRQFSNSRSEMNVSTLELGDSALYLCASSLALTAGGYNEQFFGPGTRLTVL.

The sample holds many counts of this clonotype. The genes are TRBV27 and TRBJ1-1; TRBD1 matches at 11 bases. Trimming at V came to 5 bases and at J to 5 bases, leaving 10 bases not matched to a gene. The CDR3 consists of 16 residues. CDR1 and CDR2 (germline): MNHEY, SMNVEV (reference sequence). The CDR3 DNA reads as TGTGCCAGCAGTAGACCCGGGACAGGGGGGTGGACTGAAGCTTTCTTT. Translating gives CASSRPGTGGWTEAFF.

CDR3 nucleotides: TGTGCCAGCAGCCAAGATGGGCAGTTCAATCAGCCCCAGCATTTT. Its protein is CASSQDGQFNQPQHF. V is TRBV4-2 and J is TRBJ1-5, with D hard to call. The ends were cut back, 0 bases at V and 3 bases at J, with 9 bases in the middle. This CDR3 is 15 amino acids long. The germline V gene has CDR1 LGHNA and CDR2 YNFKEQ.

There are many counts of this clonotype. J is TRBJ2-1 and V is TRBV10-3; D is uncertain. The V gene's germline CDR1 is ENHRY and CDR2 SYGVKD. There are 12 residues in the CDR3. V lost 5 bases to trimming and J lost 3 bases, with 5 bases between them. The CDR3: CAISHDYNEQFF. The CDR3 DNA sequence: TGTGCCATCAGTCATGACTACAATGAGCAGTTCTTC.

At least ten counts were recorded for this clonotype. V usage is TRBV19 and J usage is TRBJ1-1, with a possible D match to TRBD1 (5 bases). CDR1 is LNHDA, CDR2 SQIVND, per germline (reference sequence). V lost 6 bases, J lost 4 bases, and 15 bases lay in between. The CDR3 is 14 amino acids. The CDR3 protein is CASSLGATSTEAFF. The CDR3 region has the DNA TGTGCCAGTAGCCTCGGGGCTACTAGCACTGAAGCTTTCTTT.

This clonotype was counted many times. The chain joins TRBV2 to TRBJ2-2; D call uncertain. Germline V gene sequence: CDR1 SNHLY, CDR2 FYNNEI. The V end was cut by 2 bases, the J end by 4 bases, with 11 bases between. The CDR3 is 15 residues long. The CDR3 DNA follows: TGTGCCAGCAGTGAACTCCCCCCGGGCACCGGGGAGCTGTTTTTT. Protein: CASSELPPGTGELFF. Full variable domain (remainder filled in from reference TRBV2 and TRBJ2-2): EPEVTQTPSHQVTQMGQEVILRCVPISNHLYFYWYRQILGQKVEFLVSFYNNEISEKSEIFDDQFSVERPDGSNFTLKIRSTKLEDSAMYFCASSELPPGTGELFFGEGSRLTVL.

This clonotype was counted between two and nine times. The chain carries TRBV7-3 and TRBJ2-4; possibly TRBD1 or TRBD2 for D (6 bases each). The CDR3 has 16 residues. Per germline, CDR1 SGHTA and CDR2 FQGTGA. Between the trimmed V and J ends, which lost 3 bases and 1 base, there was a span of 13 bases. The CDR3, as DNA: TGTGCCAGCAGCTTGGGGGGCGCCGGGGCCAAAAACATTCAGTACTTC. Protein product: CASSLGGAGAKNIQYF.

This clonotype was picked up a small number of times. The CDR3 DNA sequence: TGTGCCAGTTCCCTGGCCCAGGGGGCTGAAAAACTGTTTTTT. Translated: CASSLAQGAEKLFF. This chain links TRBV19 with TRBJ1-4; 8 positions agree with TRBD1. In germline, CDR1 is LNHDA, CDR2 SQIVND (reference sequence). V dropped 8 bases and J dropped 7; count of bases not matched to a gene: 9. CDR3 size: 14 residues.

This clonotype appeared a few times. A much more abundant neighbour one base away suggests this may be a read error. The CDR3 DNA sequence: TGTGCCAGCACGGCCGGGACTAACGGATTCTATGAGCAGTTCTTC. This codes for CASTAGTNGFYEQFF. The chain links TRBV12-3 or TRBV12-4 to TRBJ2-1; the match to TRBD2 covers 7 bases. This CDR3 is 15 amino acids long. With 7 bases clipped from V and 8 bases from J, the junction kept 14 bases outside the gene matches.

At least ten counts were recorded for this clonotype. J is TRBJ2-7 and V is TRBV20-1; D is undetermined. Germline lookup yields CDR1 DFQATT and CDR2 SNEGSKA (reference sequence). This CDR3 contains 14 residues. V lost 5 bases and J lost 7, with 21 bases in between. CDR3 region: CSASPRALGREQYF. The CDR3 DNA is TGCAGTGCTTCGCCTCGGGCGCTAGGGCGGGAGCAGTACTTC.

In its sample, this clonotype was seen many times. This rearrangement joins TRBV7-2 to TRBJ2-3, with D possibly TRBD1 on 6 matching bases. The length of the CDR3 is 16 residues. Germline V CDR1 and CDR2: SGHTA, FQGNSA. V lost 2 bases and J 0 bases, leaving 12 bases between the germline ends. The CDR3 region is CASSLSPTGSTDTQYF. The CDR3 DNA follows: TGTGCCAGCAGCTTATCACCGACAGGAAGCACAGATACGCAGTATTTT.

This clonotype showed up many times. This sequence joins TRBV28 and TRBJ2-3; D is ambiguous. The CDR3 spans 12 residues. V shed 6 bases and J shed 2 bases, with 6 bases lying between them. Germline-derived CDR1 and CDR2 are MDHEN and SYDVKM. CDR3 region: CASRIATDTQYF. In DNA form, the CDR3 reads TGTGCCAGCAGAATCGCCACAGATACGCAGTATTTT. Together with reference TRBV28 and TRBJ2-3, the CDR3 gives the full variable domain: DVKVTQSSRYLVKRTGEKVFLECVQDMDHENMFWYRQDPGLGLRLIYFSYDVKMKEKGDIPEGYSVSREKKERFSLILESASTNQTSMYLCASRIATDTQYFGPGTRLTVL.